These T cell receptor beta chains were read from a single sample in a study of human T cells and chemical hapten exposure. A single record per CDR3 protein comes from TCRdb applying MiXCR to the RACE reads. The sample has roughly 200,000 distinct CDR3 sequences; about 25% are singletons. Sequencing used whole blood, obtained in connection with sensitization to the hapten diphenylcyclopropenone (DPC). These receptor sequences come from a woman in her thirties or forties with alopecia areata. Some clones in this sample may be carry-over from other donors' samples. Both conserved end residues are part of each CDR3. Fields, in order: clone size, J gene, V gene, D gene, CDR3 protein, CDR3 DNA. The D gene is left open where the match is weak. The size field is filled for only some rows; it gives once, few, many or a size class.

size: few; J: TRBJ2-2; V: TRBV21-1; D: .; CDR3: CASRTRGAGELFF; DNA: TGTGCCAGCCGGACCCGAGGGGCCGGGGAGCTGTTTTTT
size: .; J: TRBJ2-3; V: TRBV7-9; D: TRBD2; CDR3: CASSSPGLAGDTQYF; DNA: TGTGCCAGCAGCTCCCCGGGACTAGCGGGAGATACGCAGTATTTT
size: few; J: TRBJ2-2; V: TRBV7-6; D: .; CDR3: CASSLRGGARSNTGELFF; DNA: TGTGCCAGCAGCTTAAGGGGGGGCGCCCGTTCGAACACCGGGGAGCTGTTTTTT
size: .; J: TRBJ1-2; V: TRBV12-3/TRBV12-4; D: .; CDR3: CASRTDSLNYGYTF; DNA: TGTGCCAGCAGAACGGACAGTTTAAACTATGGCTACACCTTC
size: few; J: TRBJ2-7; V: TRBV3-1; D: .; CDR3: CASSQAGDSPYEQYF; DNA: TGTGCCAGCAGCCAAGCAGGAGACAGCCCCTACGAGCAGTACTTC
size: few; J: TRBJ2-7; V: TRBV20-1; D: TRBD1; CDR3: CSARDGDRPSYEQYF; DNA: TGCAGTGCTAGAGATGGGGACAGGCCATCCTACGAGCAGTACTTC
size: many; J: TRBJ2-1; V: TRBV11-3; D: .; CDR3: CASSFLGAYNEQFF; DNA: TGTGCCAGCAGCTTCCTAGGTGCCTACAATGAGCAGTTCTTC
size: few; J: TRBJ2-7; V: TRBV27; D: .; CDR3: CASSLAHSYEQYF; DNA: TGTGCCAGCAGTTTGGCGCACTCCTACGAGCAGTACTTC
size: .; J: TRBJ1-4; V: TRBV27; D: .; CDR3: CASSLTIRGTNEKLFF; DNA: TGTGCCAGCAGTCTAACGATACGAGGAACTAATGAAAAACTGTTTTTT
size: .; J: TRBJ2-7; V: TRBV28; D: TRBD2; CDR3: CASRPTPRGFGGRALHEQYF; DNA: TGTGCCAGCAGACCGACCCCCCGCGGGTTTGGCGGGAGGGCCTTGCACGAGCAGTACTTC
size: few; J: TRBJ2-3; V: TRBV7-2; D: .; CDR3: CASSRNAITDTQYF; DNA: TGTGCCAGCAGCCGCAACGCTATTACAGATACGCAGTATTTT
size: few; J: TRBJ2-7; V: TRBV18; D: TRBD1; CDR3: CASSPPGQGGTRREQYF; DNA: TGTGCCAGCTCACCACCGGGACAGGGGGGCACCCGGCGCGAGCAGTACTTC
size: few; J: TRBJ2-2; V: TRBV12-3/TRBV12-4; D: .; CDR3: CASSLGASGELFF; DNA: TGTGCCAGCAGTTTAGGAGCGAGCGGGGAGCTGTTTTTT
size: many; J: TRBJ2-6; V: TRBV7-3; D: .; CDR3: CASSLGAAGANVLTF; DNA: TGTGCCAGCAGCTTGGGGGCGGCTGGGGCCAACGTCCTGACTTTC
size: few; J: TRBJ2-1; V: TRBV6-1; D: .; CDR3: CASRGRDRAYNEQFF; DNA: TGTGCCAGCAGGGGCCGGGACCGAGCCTACAATGAGCAGTTCTTC
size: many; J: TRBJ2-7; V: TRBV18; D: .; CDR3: CASSPPGSYEQYF; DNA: TGTGCCAGCTCACCACCAGGATCCTACGAGCAGTACTTC
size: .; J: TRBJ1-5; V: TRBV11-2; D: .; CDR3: CASSLDRGPPHF; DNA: TGTGCCAGCAGCTTAGATCGGGGGCCTCCGCATTTT
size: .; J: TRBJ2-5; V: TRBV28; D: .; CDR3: CASSLSDSETQYF; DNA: TGTGCCAGCAGCTTGTCGGACAGTGAGACCCAGTACTTC
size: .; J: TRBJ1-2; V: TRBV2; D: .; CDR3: CASSEAGQDYGYTF; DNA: TGTGCCAGCAGTGAAGCGGGGCAGGACTATGGCTACACCTTC
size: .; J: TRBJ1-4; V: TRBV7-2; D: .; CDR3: CASARVNEKLFF; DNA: TGTGCCAGCGCCCGCGTTAATGAAAAACTGTTTTTT
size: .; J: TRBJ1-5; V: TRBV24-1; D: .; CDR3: CATGSNQPQHF; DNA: TGTGCCACCGGCTCCAATCAGCCCCAGCATTTT
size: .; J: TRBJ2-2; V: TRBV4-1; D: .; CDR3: CASSQDLGARGRNTGELFF; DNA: TGCGCCAGCAGCCAAGACCTCGGGGCCCGGGGTCGCAACACCGGGGAGCTGTTTTTT
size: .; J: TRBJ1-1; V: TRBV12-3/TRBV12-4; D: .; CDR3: CANNPSRVHTEAFF; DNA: TGTGCCAACAACCCGTCACGGGTACACACTGAAGCTTTCTTT
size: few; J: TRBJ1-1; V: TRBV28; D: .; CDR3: CASSFGGGNTEAFF; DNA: TGTGCCAGCAGTTTTGGGGGGGGGAACACTGAAGCTTTCTTT
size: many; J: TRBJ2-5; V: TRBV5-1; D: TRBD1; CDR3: CASSLQGARGGETQYF; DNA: TGCGCCAGCAGCTTGCAGGGGGCCAGAGGGGGAGAGACCCAGTACTTC
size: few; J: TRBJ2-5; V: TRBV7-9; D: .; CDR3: CASSLLSGDWAQYF; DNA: TGTGCCAGCAGCTTGCTGTCGGGGGATTGGGCCCAGTACTTC
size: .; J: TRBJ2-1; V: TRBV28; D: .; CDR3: CASSGYSHNEQFF; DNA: TGTGCCAGCAGTGGGTATAGCCACAATGAGCAGTTCTTC
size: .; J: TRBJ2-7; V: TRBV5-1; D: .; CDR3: CASSLEPSSYEQYF; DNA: TGCGCCAGCAGCTTGGAACCTAGCTCCTACGAGCAGTACTTC
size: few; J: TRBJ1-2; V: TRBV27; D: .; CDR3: CASSREGLHYGYTF; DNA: TGTGCCAGCAGCAGGGAGGGCCTGCACTATGGCTACACCTTC
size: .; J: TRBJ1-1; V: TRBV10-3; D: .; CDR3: CAISEEGMNTEAFF; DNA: TGTGCCATCAGTGAGGAGGGTATGAACACTGAAGCTTTCTTT
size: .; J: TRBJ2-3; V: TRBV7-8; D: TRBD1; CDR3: CASSTGQLTTDTQYF; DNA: TGTGCCAGCAGCACGGGACAGTTAACGACAGATACGCAGTATTTT
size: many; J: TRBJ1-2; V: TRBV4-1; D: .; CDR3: CASSQVPVTNYGYTF; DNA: TGCGCCAGCAGCCAAGTGCCGGTTACTAACTATGGCTACACCTTC
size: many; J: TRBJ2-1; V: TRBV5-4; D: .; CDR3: CASSLAPTGDNEQFF; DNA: TGTGCCAGCAGCTTGGCGCCAACCGGGGACAATGAGCAGTTCTTC
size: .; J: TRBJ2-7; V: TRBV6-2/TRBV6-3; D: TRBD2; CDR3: CASSYRERTSGYEQYF; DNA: TGTGCCAGCAGTTACCGGGAACGGACTAGTGGGTACGAGCAGTACTTC
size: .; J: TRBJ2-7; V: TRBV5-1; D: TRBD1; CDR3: CASSLDRGLSYEQYF; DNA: TGTGCCAGCAGCTTGGACAGGGGGCTTAGCTACGAGCAGTACTTC